The sequence of this T cell receptor beta chain was determined in a study of blood T cell repertoires in COVID-19. TCRdb's copy holds only in-frame clones and misses some; the assay was immunoSEQ multiplex PCR. The sample lists hundreds of thousands of clones, over 75% seen once, with roughly 1.9% in the top ten. The CDR3 is made up of 15 amino acids. CDR1 SGHNT and CDR2 YYREEE come from the germline V gene (reference sequence). V lost 4 bases, J lost 4 bases, and 5 bases stayed unmatched. Input material: PBMCs or T cells enriched from blood (not recorded which). The chain combines TRBV5-4 with TRBJ2-1, with 10 bases fitting TRBD2. The sequence was collected from a middle-aged man in a cohort exposed to, infected with or recovered from COVID-19 (not recorded which). Here the CDR3 DNA reads TGTGCCAGCAGCCGGACTAGCGGAGGGTACAATGAGCAGTTCTTC. It yields the protein CASSRTSGGYNEQFF.